This entry features one T cell receptor beta chain sequence. Its antigen is unknown. The sample comes from a study of a mutant IDH1 vaccine in newly diagnosed glioma. As for the study in general: Most patients had radiochemotherapy with temozolomide before enrollment; others had one alone. Notes on the study in general: It was approximately 93% of patients that developed vaccine-induced immune responses.

Germline V CDR1 and CDR2: SGHTA, FQGNSA. V shed 5 bases, J shed 1 base, and the junction held 17 bases outside the gene matches. The CDR3 covers 19 residues. Method: immunoSEQ multiplex PCR; TCRdb's copy keeps in-frame clones and lacks some. This sample has 15,000 to 20,000 clones, with over 95% found just once. Time point in this sample: baseline, week 1 (first vaccination visit). Treatment in this sample: pre-vaccination baseline after standard-of-care therapy. Material: peripheral blood mononuclear cells (PBMCs), obtained from a glioma patient treated with radiotherapy, temozolomide or both. The TCR was taken from a woman in her late teens or twenties with glioma. Some clones in this sample may be carry-over from other donors' samples. J is TRBJ2-4 and V is TRBV7-2; TRBD1 agrees at 7 bases. Here the CDR3 DNA reads TGTGCCAGCAGCGCGAGGACAGGCGACGTTGATGGGGCCAAAAACATTCAGTACTTC. Amino acid sequence: CASSARTGDVDGAKNIQYF. The full variable domain, in which reference TRBV7-2 and TRBJ2-4 provide the parts outside the CDR3, is GAGVSQSPSNKVTEKGKDVELRCDPISGHTALYWYRQSLGQGLEFLIYFQGNSAPDKSGLPSDRFSAERTGGSVSTLTIQRTQQEDSAVYLCASSARTGDVDGAKNIQYFGAGTRLSVL.